The T cell receptor beta chain described here comes from a study of blood T cell repertoires in COVID-19. In the study overall: Researchers got acute and convalescent COVID-19 samples from the United States, Italy and Spain. T cells, B-cell-depleted T cells, or PBMCs provided the cDNA or gDNA that served as material.

This clone was counted between two and nine times. Produced via immunoSEQ multiplex PCR; TCRdb's table is partial and in-frame only. The sample comprises more than 95,000 clones, approximately 90% of which are singletons, and less than 2% rests with the top ten. Germline CDR1 is LNHDA and CDR2 is SQIVND (reference sequence). With 6 bases clipped from V and 6 bases from J, the junction kept 6 bases outside the gene matches. The CDR3 is 14 amino acids. The clonotype was recovered from a man aged 55 to 69 with acute or convalescent COVID-19. The V and J genes are TRBV19 and TRBJ2-3; 10 positions match TRBD2. The sequencing sample was made of peripheral blood. DNA of the CDR3: TGTGCCAGTAGCACTAGCGGGGCTTACGATACGCAGTATTTT. Residues: CASSTSGAYDTQYF.